These 25 T cell receptor beta chains were sequenced from one sample in a study of cytomegalovirus exposure and HLA in healthy donors. PCR involved 60 Vbeta and 13 Jbeta primers. Produced via immunoSEQ multiplex PCR; TCRdb's table is partial and in-frame only. The sample has approximately 300,000 clones, under 90% seen once. The sequenced sample was PBMCs. These receptors originate from a girl aged 2-10 years in good health and CMV-seronegative.

The gene calls are TRBV4-2 and TRBJ1-5; D gene ambiguous. V lost 1 base and J 5 bases, leaving 6 bases between the germline ends. There are 13 residues in the CDR3. Germline lookup yields CDR1 LGHNA and CDR2 YNFKEQ. For the CDR3, the DNA is TGTGCCAGCAGCCAAGTAGCGGATCAGCCCCAGCATTTT. Residues: CASSQVADQPQHF.

The chain joins TRBV4-1 to TRBJ2-1; D uncertain. CDR1 is MGHRA, CDR2 YSYEKL, per germline. This CDR3 has 16 residues. V was shortened by 0 bases and J by 0 bases, with 9 bases between the two germline ends. The CDR3 loop reads CASSQEVKSSYNEQFF. The CDR3 DNA follows: TGCGCCAGCAGCCAAGAGGTCAAGAGCTCCTACAATGAGCAGTTCTTC.

The CDR3, as DNA: TGTGCCAGCTCCCAAGGAGGGAACACTGAAGCTTTCTTT. This gives the protein CASSQGGNTEAFF. The chain couples TRBV18 to TRBJ1-1; D gene unclear. This CDR3 spans 13 amino acids. The germline V and J ends were trimmed by 6 bases and 1 base, with 9 bases remaining between them. Germline V gene data show CDR1 as KGHSH and CDR2 as LQKENI.

This clone was seen just once. V and J are TRBV9 and TRBJ2-1, with D unclear. The CDR3 contains 16 residues. Germline values: CDR1 SGDLS, CDR2 YYNGEE. Trimming stripped 0 bases from V and 3 bases from J, with 13 bases between. The chain's CDR3 is CASSVVSSPLYNEQFF. The DNA for the CDR3 is TGTGCCAGCAGCGTAGTTAGTAGCCCACTCTACAATGAGCAGTTCTTC.

The V and J genes are TRBV5-8 and TRBJ1-2; D may be TRBD1 (6 bases). Trimming shortened V by 4 bases and J by 5 bases, and 21 bases separated the two germline ends. The CDR3 runs to 16 residues. Germline V gene lookup returns CDR1 SGHTS and CDR2 YDEGEE. CDR3 loop: CASSLRTDSRVYGYTF. The CDR3 nucleotides read TGTGCCAGCAGCCTCCGAACGGACAGCAGAGTTTATGGCTACACCTTC.

The rearrangement uses TRBV7-9 and TRBJ2-3, with 7 bases fitting TRBD1. The CDR3 contains 16 residues. Trimming took 6 bases from V and 3 from J; bases not matched to a gene: 12. CDR1 is SEHNR and CDR2 is FQNEAQ in the germline V gene (reference sequence). The CDR3 loop reads CASRKGRGGMTDTQYF. The CDR3 DNA follows: TGTGCCAGCAGAAAGGGTCGAGGGGGCATGACAGATACGCAGTATTTT.

The genes are TRBV5-1 and TRBJ2-3, with 8 bases matching TRBD2. Per germline, CDR1 SGHRS and CDR2 YFSETQ. After removal of 0 bases from V and 1 base from J, the junction contained 4 bases not matched to a gene. This CDR3 is built from 16 residues. CDR3 coding DNA: TGCGCCAGCAGCTTGGCCAACGGGGGGGGCACAGATACGCAGTATTTT. Translated: CASSLANGGGTDTQYF.

The chain recombines TRBV7-8 with TRBJ1-6; possible D gene TRBD1, 5 bases. The CDR3 consists of 16 residues. The germline V and J ends were trimmed by 5 bases and 10 bases, with 21 bases remaining between them. Germline CDR1 and CDR2: SGHVS and FQNEAQ. The CDR3 loop is CASSNNPGGTRSPLHF. CDR3 nucleotide sequence: TGTGCCAGCAGCAATAACCCGGGGGGGACCCGATCACCCCTCCACTTT.

The rearrangement uses TRBV5-5 and TRBJ1-5, with no clear D. The CDR3 sequence is 16 residues long. Trimming removed 3 bases at V and 5 bases at J, with 18 bases between. The germline CDR1 and CDR2 sequences are SGHKS and YYEKEE (reference sequence). Here the CDR3 reads CASSSRRSPGDQPQHF. The CDR3 DNA sequence: TGTGCCAGCAGCTCCAGGAGGAGCCCCGGAGATCAGCCCCAGCATTTT.

The chain recombines TRBV2 with TRBJ1-4; D unresolved. This CDR3 contains 14 residues. CDR1 SNHLY and CDR2 FYNNEI come from the germline V gene. Deletions cut 6 bases from V and 4 bases from J, with 12 bases between. The CDR3 region is CASSQRVNNEKLFF. In DNA form, the CDR3 reads TGTGCCAGCAGCCAACGGGTCAATAATGAAAAACTGTTTTTT. Filled out from reference TRBV2 and TRBJ1-4, the complete variable domain reads EPEVTQTPSHQVTQMGQEVILRCVPISNHLYFYWYRQILGQKVEFLVSFYNNEISEKSEIFDDQFSVERPDGSNFTLKIRSTKLEDSAMYFCASSQRVNNEKLFFGSGTQLSVL.

The V call is TRBV6-6, the J call TRBJ2-7; D remains ambiguous. CDR1 and CDR2 (germline): MNHNY, SVGAGI (reference sequence). The CDR3 consists of 14 residues. The V and J ends lost 2 bases and 1 base respectively, with 9 bases between them. CDR3 loop: CASSYSALSYEQYF. Written as DNA, the CDR3 is TGTGCCAGCAGTTACAGCGCATTATCCTACGAGCAGTACTTC.

V usage is TRBV7-2 and J usage is TRBJ2-1, with 10 bases matching TRBD2. V lost 1 base to trimming and J lost 10 bases; unmatched junction nucleotides: 10. This CDR3 spans 16 amino acids. Germline CDR1 is SGHTA and CDR2 is FQGNSA. The CDR3, as DNA: TGTGCCAGCAGCTTAGTAGCGCTAGCGGGGGCAAAGGAGCAGTTCTTC. Translation gives CASSLVALAGAKEQFF. Filled out from reference TRBV7-2 and TRBJ2-1, the complete variable domain reads GAGVSQSPSNKVTEKGKDVELRCDPISGHTALYWYRQSLGQGLEFLIYFQGNSAPDKSGLPSDRFSAERTGGSVSTLTIQRTQQEDSAVYLCASSLVALAGAKEQFFGPGTRLTVL.

CDR3: CASSAGRGYNEQFF. The CDR3 DNA sequence: TGCGCCAGCAGCGCGGGCCGGGGGTACAATGAGCAGTTCTTC. The rearrangement uses TRBV5-1 and TRBJ2-1, with D maybe TRBD2 (6 bases). CDR1 is SGHRS, CDR2 YFSETQ, per germline. The germline V and J ends were trimmed by 4 bases and 4 bases, with 12 bases remaining between them. The CDR3 has 14 amino acids.

The chain links TRBV27 to TRBJ2-5; TRBD1 matches 7 bases. Germline V gives CDR1 MNHEY, CDR2 SMNVEV (reference sequence). V gave up 2 bases and J gave up 5 bases; unmatched junction bases: 14. This CDR3 has 17 residues. CDR3 nucleotide sequence: TGTGCCAGCAGTTTAGAAGGGACAGCTTCACTACGGGAGACCCAGTACTTC. Encoded protein: CASSLEGTASLRETQYF.

This clone appeared a few times. The rearrangement links TRBV5-1 to TRBJ1-4; TRBD1 matches 10 bases. CDR3 length equals 16 residues. The germline CDR1 and CDR2 sequences are SGHRS and YFSETQ. V shed 0 bases and J 7 bases; nucleotides not matched to a gene: 6. CDR3 nucleotides: TGCGCCAGCAGCTTGGTGGGACAGGGGTTACCTGAAAAACTGTTTTTT. This sequence encodes CASSLVGQGLPEKLFF.

The genes are TRBV19 and TRBJ1-5; TRBD1 might be the D (5 bases). Deletions cut 4 bases from V and 0 bases from J, with 31 bases between. Germline assignment: CDR1 LNHDA and CDR2 SQIVND (reference sequence). The CDR3 runs to 22 residues. For the CDR3, the DNA is TGTGCCAGTAGTAGAGATTTTCGGTGGCTGACGGGGGGGTCATATAGCAATCAGCCCCAGCATTTT. Translation: CASSRDFRWLTGGSYSNQPQHF.

The genes are TRBV9 and TRBJ1-2, with D hard to call. The CDR3 contains 13 residues. Germline V gene lookup returns CDR1 SGDLS and CDR2 YYNGEE. With 2 bases removed from V and 6 bases from J, the gap between germline ends came to 11 bases. The CDR3 DNA is TGTGCCAGCAGCGTGGAGGACTACCATGGCTACACCTTC. Protein product: CASSVEDYHGYTF.

This clone was counted only a few times. This chain connects TRBV2 to TRBJ2-6, with a tentative D call TRBD1 (5 bases). The CDR3 covers 14 residues. V was shortened by 6 bases and J by 0 bases, with 6 bases between the two germline ends. Germline values: CDR1 SNHLY, CDR2 FYNNEI. CDR3 in DNA: TGTGCCAGCAGGACAGACTCTGGGGCCAACGTCCTGACTTTC. It codes for CASRTDSGANVLTF.

This clone occurred once. V and J are TRBV5-1 and TRBJ2-1; 9 bases are shared with TRBD2. CDR1 SGHRS and CDR2 YFSETQ come from the germline V gene. This CDR3 is 14 amino acids long. V was clipped by 7 bases and J by 3 bases; unmatched bases: 5. The CDR3, as DNA: TGCGCCAGCTCCGGGACTAGCATCTACAATGAGCAGTTCTTC. Translating gives CASSGTSIYNEQFF.

The genes are TRBV15 and TRBJ2-7; D is uncertain. Trimming left V 0 bases short and J 4 bases short, with 13 bases between. In germline, CDR1 is LNHNV, CDR2 YYDKDF (reference sequence). This CDR3 comprises 15 residues. The chain's CDR3 is CATSRDRGLFYEQYF. The CDR3 DNA reads TGTGCCACCAGCAGAGATCGCGGTTTATTTTACGAGCAGTACTTC.

This rearrangement joins TRBV6-5 to TRBJ1-6; TRBD1 matches 7 bases. V lost 2 bases, J lost 10 bases, and 11 bases stayed unmatched. This CDR3 contains 16 residues. CDR1 and CDR2 (germline): MNHEY, SVGAGI. CDR3: CASSYQPFDRVSPLHF. The CDR3 DNA reads TGTGCCAGCAGTTACCAACCCTTCGACAGGGTGTCACCCCTCCACTTT.

This chain joins TRBV2 and TRBJ2-7, with 7 bases matching TRBD2. The CDR3 contains 15 residues. The V segment lost 5 bases and the J segment 7 bases; nucleotides outside the gene matches: 14. Germline loops: CDR1 SNHLY, CDR2 FYNNEI. CDR3 nucleotides: TGTGCCAGCAGTTCGAGCGGGGTGCCCCTACGGGAGCAGTACTTC. Protein product: CASSSSGVPLREQYF.

The chain employs TRBV4-1 and TRBJ2-2; possible D gene TRBD2, 5 bases. V lost 6 bases and J lost 4, with 12 bases in between. Germline V gene data show CDR1 as MGHRA and CDR2 as YSYEKL. This CDR3 comprises 14 residues. The chain's CDR3 is CASRRGSGTGELFF. For the CDR3, the DNA is TGCGCCAGCAGACGGGGTTCGGGCACCGGGGAGCTGTTTTTT.

This chain links TRBV7-9 with TRBJ2-7; 14 bases line up with TRBD2. Germline V CDR1 and CDR2: SEHNR, FQNEAQ (reference sequence). The V segment lost 1 base and the J segment 4 bases; nucleotides outside the gene matches: 6. The CDR3 loop spans 17 amino acids. CDR3 DNA: TGTGCCAGCAGCTTAGGGGGGACTAGCGGGAGTACGTACGAGCAGTACTTC. It specifies CASSLGGTSGSTYEQYF.

The chain couples TRBV7-3 to TRBJ2-1, with 12 bases aligning to TRBD2. V dropped 3 bases and J dropped 7; count of bases not matched to a gene: 7. This CDR3 contains 16 residues. Germline-derived CDR1 and CDR2 are SGHTA and FQGTGA. The DNA of the CDR3 is TGTGCCAGCAGCTTTTCTAGCGGGGGGGCCGTTAATGAGCAGTTCTTC. Its translation is CASSFSSGGAVNEQFF.